This T cell receptor (beta chain) was sequenced during a study of CD8 T cells in ankylosing spondylitis. Study-wide points: Significant enrichment of disease-linked clones was reportedly seen in matched ankylosing spondylitis synovial fluid. A CD8+ phenotype characterized the disease-linked clones, which were relatively rare in peripheral blood. Earlier literature documents some of the motif variants in reactive arthritis synovial fluid and blood.

This clonotype was counted ten times or more. Its target is not known. With molecular barcodes, quantitative 5'-RACE was used to make the TCR beta libraries. In TCRdb, the 5' RACE reads were re-called with MiXCR into one record per CDR3 protein. The data hold some 220,000 distinct CDR3 sequences, with roughly a tenth observed a single time. The source of this sequence is a male donor with ankylosing spondylitis or in good health (not recorded which). The sample consisted of blood, either unsorted or a sorted T cell fraction (not recorded which).

The CDR3 sequence: CSVGPGTSGGGLTQYF. The CDR3 DNA sequence: TGCAGCGTGGGGCCCGGGACTAGCGGGGGGGGCCTAACCCAGTACTTC. The chain carries TRBV29-1 and TRBJ2-5; TRBD2 aligns across 16 bases. V lost 6 bases and J lost 8; bases outside the gene matches: 12. CDR3 length: 16 residues. Germline lookup yields CDR1 SQVTM and CDR2 ANQGSEA.